What follows is one TCR beta chain and its context. Its antigen is not yet known. Base qualities are missing; no much larger clone stands one base away. The time point label on this specimen signifies: baseline before first vaccination. Vaccinee samples came from UK trials COV001 and COV002, including a single-blind randomized controlled phase 2/3 trial of AZD1222 (ChAdOx1 nCoV-19) in healthy adults. For TCRbeta chain sequencing, PBMC samples from trial participants were taken at day 0 and at day 28 after the second dose. The CDR3 regions of human TCRbeta chains were analyzed by immunosequencing. Per the authors' processing: TCRs in the repertoires were matched against a reference library of SARS-CoV-2-specific TCRs that had been generated with the MIRA antigen-specificity platform. Breadth meant the fraction of unique TCRs that were SARS-CoV-2-associated, whereas depth meant the fraction of total T cells that were SARS-CoV-2-associated. Using the MIRA data, each spike-specific TCR was assigned both to the spike region to which the TCR was reactive and to a CD4 or CD8 class. Log10-transformed breadth and depth values were compared by one-way ANOVA with Sidak's multiple comparisons tests. TCRdb took over this immuneACCESS table, retaining in-frame rearrangements with V and J assigned. Such tables are incomplete; in checked studies, under half of the missing clones stem from an unresolved V gene, and the remainder is unexplained. That table gives V, J and clone size, and the DNA gave D and trimming. For this sample the table gives about 160,000 clones, of which 80% to 95% were detected only once. The ten top clones hold 4.4% of the sample.

The sample is drawn from a study of T cell responses to AZD1222 COVID-19 vaccine listed by TCRdb under 2021. For the study in its entirety: AZD1222 recipients given second doses at about 4 weeks or at about 12 weeks were pooled, since spike-specific TCR depth and breadth were not found to differ between the two schedules. A total of around 240 trial participants underwent TCR sequencing, of whom about 210 had received two doses of AZD1222 and around 25 had received two doses of the MenACWY control vaccine. Trial participants were enrolled by age into 18-55, 56-69 and 70-plus year subgroups, with roughly 150, 30 and 60 TCR-sequenced participants respectively.

CDR1 and CDR2, looked up from the germline V gene, are SNHLY and FYNNEI. For this chain, trimming is 7 bases at the V end and 6 bases at the J end, and the number of junction bases without a gene match is 9. The CDR3 numbers 14 residues from cysteine through phenylalanine. Only the CDR3 DNA stays, 42 bases, in frame from base 1. The paper as a whole reports these results and caveats: Because no day 14 peak-response samples were available, the repertoires could be characterized only after the peak T cell response. Most participants were white British and females outnumbered males, and the authors suggested that clonal diversity may have been underestimated. Spike-specific TCR breadth and depth rose significantly after two AZD1222 doses compared with day 0 and with MenACWY recipients. Conclusions about previously exposed vaccinees were limited because only five to seven AZD1222 recipients were SARS-CoV-2 seropositive at baseline. Vaccine-associated CD4 TCRs spanned the whole spike protein, with dominant responses in regions 160-218 and 743-854. Nearly half of unique spike-specific TCRs reportedly recognized epitopes outside regions mutated in the B.1.351 and B.1.1.7 variants. In the small 56-69-year group, the increase in depth fell short of significance, most likely because of low power.

The sequence is built from TRBV2 and TRBJ2-5, and 9 junction bases match TRBD1. The specimen was peripheral blood, collected on day 0 of AZD1222 vaccination. The clonotype originates from an adult in good health. The sequence in DNA is TGTGCCAGCAAAAGGGACAGGGTCGAACAGACCCAGTACTTC. Translated, this gives CASKRDRVEQTQYF.